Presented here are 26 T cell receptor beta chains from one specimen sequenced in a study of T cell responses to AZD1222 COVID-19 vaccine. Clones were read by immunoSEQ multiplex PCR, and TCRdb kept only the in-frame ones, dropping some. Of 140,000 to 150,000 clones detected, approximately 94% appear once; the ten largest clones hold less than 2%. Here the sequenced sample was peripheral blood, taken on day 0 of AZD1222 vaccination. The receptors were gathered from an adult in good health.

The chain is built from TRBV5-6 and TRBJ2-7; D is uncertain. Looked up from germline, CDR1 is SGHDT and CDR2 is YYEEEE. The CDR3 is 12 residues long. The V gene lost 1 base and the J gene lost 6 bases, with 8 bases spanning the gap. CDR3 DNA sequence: TGTGCCAGCAGCTTGCGTTGGGGCGAGCAGTACTTC. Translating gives CASSLRWGEQYF.

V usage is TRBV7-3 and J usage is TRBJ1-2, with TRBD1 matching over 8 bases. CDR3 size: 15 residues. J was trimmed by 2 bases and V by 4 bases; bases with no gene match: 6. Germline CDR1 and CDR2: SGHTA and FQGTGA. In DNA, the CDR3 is TGTGCCAGCAGCTCCGGGGACAGGTTAAACTATGGCTACACCTTC. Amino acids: CASSSGDRLNYGYTF. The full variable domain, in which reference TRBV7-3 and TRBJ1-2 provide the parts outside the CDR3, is GAGVSQTPSNKVTEKGKYVELRCDPISGHTALYWYRQSLGQGPEFLIYFQGTGAADDSGLPNDRFFAVRPEGSVSTLKIQRTERGDSAVYLCASSSGDRLNYGYTFGSGTRLTVV.

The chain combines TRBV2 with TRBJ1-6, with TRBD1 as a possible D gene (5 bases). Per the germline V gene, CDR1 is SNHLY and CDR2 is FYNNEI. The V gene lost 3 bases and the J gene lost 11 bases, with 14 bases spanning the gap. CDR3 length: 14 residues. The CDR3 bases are TGTGCCAGCAGTGAGAGGGGAACGAGGACACCCCTCCACTTT. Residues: CASSERGTRTPLHF.

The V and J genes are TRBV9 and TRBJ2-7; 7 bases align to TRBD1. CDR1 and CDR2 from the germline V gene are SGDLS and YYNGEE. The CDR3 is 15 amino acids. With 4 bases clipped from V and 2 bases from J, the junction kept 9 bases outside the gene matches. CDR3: CASSISGTAAYEQYF. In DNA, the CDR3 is TGTGCCAGCAGCATATCCGGGACAGCGGCCTACGAGCAGTACTTC. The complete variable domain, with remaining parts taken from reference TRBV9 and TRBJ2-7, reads DSGVTQTPKHLITATGQRVTLRCSPRSGDLSVYWYQQSLDQGLQFLIQYYNGEERAKGNILERFSAQQFPDLHSELNLSSLELGDSALYFCASSISGTAAYEQYFGPGTRLTVT.

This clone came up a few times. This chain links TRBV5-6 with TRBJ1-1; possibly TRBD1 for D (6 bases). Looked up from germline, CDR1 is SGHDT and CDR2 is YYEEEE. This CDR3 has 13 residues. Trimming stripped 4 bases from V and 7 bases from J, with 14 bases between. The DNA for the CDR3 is TGTGCCAGCAGCAGATTACAGGGCGGTGAAGCTTTCTTT. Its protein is CASSRLQGGEAFF. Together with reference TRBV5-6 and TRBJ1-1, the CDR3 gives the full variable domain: DAGVTQSPTHLIKTRGQQVTLRCSPKSGHDTVSWYQQALGQGPQFIFQYYEEEERQRGNFPDRFSGHQFPNYSSELNVNALLLGDSALYLCASSRLQGGEAFFGQGTRLTVV.

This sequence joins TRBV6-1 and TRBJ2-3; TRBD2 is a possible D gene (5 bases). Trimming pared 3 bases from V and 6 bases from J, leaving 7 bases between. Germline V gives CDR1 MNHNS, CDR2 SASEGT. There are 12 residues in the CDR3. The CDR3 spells CASSEGVDTQYF. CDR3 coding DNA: TGTGCCAGCAGTGAGGGAGTCGATACGCAGTATTTT.

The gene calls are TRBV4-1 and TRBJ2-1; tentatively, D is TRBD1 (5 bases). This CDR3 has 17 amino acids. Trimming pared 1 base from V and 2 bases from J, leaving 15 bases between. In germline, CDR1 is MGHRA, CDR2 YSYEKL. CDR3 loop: CASSQGGLGPAYNEQFF. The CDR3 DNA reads TGCGCCAGCAGCCAAGGGGGCTTGGGGCCGGCCTACAATGAGCAGTTCTTC.

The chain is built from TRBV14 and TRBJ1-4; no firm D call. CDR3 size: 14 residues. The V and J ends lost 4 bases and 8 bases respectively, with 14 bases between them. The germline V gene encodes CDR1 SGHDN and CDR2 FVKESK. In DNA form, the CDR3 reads TGTGCCAGCAGCCGAGGAGGGATGGACGAAAAACTGTTTTTT. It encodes CASSRGGMDEKLFF.

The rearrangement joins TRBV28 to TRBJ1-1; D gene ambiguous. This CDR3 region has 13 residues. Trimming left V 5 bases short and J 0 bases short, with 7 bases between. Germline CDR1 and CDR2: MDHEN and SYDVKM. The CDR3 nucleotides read TGTGCCAGCAGTGCGCGGCTGAACACTGAAGCTTTCTTT. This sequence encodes CASSARLNTEAFF.

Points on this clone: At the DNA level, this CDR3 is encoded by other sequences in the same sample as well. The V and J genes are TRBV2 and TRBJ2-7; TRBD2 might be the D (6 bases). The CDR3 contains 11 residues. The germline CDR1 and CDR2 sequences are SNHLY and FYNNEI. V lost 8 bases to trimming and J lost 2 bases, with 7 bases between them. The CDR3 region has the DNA TGTGCCAGCTCGGGGGCCTACGAGCAGTACTTC. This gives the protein CASSGAYEQYF.

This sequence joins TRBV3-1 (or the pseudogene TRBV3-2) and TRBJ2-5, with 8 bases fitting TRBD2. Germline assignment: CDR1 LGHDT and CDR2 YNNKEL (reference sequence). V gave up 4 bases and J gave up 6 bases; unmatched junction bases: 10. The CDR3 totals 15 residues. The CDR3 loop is CASSPPGGRRKTQYF. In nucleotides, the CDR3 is TGTGCCAGCAGCCCCCCGGGAGGGAGAAGAAAGACCCAGTACTTC.

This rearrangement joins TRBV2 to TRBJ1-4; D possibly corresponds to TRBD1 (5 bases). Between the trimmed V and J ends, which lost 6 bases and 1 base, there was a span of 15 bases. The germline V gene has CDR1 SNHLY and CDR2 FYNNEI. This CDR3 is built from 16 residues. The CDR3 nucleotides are TGTGCCAGCAGGGGGGGTGAGGGCCGAACTAATGAAAAACTGTTTTTT. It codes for CASRGGEGRTNEKLFF.

CDR3 DNA sequence: TGTGCCTGGAGTGGGGTCGTCAGCTCCTACAATGAGCAGTTCTTC. It specifies CAWSGVVSSYNEQFF. The chain has TRBV30 and TRBJ2-1; D gene uncertain. V dropped 1 base and J dropped 0 bases, with 10 bases sitting between them. Per the germline V gene, CDR1 is GTSNPN and CDR2 is SVGIG (reference sequence). The CDR3 is 15 residues long. Filled out from reference TRBV30 and TRBJ2-1, the complete variable domain reads SQTIHQWPATLVQPVGSPLSLECTVEGTSNPNLYWYRQAAGRGLQLLFYSVGIGQISSEVPQNLSASRPQDRQFILSSKKLLLSDSGFYLCAWSGVVSSYNEQFFGPGTRLTVL.

In nucleotides, the CDR3 is TGTGCCAGCAGGGCTACATGGGTAGACACTGAAGCTTTCTTT. Its translation: CASRATWVDTEAFF. The V gene is TRBV2, the J gene TRBJ1-1; D not resolved. Germline V gene lookup returns CDR1 SNHLY and CDR2 FYNNEI. Trimming took 6 bases from V and 3 from J, leaving 14 bases between them. This CDR3 contains 14 residues. The full variable domain, its missing parts supplied by reference TRBV2 and TRBJ1-1, is EPEVTQTPSHQVTQMGQEVILRCVPISNHLYFYWYRQILGQKVEFLVSFYNNEISEKSEIFDDQFSVERPDGSNFTLKIRSTKLEDSAMYFCASRATWVDTEAFFGQGTRLTVV.

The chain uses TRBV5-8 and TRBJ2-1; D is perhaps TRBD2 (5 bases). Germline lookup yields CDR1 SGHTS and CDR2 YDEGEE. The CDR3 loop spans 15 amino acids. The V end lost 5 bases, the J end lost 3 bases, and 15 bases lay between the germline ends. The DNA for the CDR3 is TGTGCCAGCAGGGTCGACTACGTCTTCTACAATGAGCAGTTCTTC. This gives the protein CASRVDYVFYNEQFF.

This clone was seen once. In DNA form, the CDR3 reads TGTGCCAGCTCACCAATCAAGGGGACCACTGAAGCTTTCTTT. Protein product: CASSPIKGTTEAFF. The V and J genes are TRBV18 and TRBJ1-1; D possibly corresponds to TRBD1 (5 bases). Deletions cut 2 bases from V and 4 bases from J, with 11 bases between. This CDR3 has 14 amino acids. The V gene's germline CDR1 is KGHSH and CDR2 LQKENI.

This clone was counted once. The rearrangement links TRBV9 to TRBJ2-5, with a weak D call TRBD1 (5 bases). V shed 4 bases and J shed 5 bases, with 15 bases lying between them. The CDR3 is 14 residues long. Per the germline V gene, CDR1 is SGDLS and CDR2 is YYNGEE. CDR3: CASSFGRGSETQYF. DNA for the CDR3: TGTGCCAGCAGCTTTGGAAGGGGCTCGGAGACCCAGTACTTC.

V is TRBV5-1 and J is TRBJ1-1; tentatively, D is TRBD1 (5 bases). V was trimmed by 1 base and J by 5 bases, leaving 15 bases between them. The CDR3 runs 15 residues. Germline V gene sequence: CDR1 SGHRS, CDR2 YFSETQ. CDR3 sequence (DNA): TGCGCCAGCAGCTTGCCCCAGGGCGAAGGGACTGAAGCTTTCTTT. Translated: CASSLPQGEGTEAFF.

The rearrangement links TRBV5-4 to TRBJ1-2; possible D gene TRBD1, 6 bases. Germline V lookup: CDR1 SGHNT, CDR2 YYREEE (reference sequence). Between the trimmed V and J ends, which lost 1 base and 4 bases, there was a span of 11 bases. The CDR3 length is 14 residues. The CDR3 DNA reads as TGTGCCAGCAGCTTGATGGACAGCTTCTATGGCTACACCTTC. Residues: CASSLMDSFYGYTF.

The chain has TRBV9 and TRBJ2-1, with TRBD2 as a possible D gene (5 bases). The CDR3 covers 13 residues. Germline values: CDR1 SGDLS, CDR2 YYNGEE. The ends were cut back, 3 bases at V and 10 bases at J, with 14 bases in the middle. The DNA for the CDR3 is TGTGCCAGCAGCGGGAACGGGGAAGGGGAGCAGTTCTTC. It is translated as CASSGNGEGEQFF.

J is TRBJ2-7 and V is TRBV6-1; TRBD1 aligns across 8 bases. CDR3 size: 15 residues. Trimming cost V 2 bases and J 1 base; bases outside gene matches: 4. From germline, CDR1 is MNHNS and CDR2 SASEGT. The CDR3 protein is CASSEPGQVSYEQYF. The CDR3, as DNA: TGTGCCAGCAGTGAACCGGGACAGGTATCCTACGAGCAGTACTTC.

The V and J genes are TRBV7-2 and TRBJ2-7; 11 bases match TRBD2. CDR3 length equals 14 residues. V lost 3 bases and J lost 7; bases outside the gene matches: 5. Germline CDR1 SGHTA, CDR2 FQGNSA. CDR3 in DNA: TGTGCCAGCAGCTTTACTAGCGGGGGACGGGAGCAGTACTTC. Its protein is CASSFTSGGREQYF. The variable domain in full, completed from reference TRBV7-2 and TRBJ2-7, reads GAGVSQSPSNKVTEKGKDVELRCDPISGHTALYWYRQSLGQGLEFLIYFQGNSAPDKSGLPSDRFSAERTGGSVSTLTIQRTQQEDSAVYLCASSFTSGGREQYFGPGTRLTVT.

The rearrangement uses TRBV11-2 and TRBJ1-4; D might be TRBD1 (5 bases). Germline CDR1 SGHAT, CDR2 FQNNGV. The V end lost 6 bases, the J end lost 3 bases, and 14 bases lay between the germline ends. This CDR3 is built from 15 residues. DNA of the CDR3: TGTGCCAGCAGACTTACCGGGACTCCTAATGAAAAACTGTTTTTT. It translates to CASRLTGTPNEKLFF.

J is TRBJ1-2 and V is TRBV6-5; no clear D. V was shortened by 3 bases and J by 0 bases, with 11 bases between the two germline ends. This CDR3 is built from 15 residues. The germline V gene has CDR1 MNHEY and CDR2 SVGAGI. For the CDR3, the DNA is TGTGCCAGCAGTTATTACCGGGATACTAACTATGGCTACACCTTC. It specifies CASSYYRDTNYGYTF.

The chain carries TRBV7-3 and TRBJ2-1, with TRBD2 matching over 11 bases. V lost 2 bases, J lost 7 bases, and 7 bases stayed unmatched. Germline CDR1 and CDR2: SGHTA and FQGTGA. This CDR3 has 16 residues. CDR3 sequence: CASSLRSSGGLNEQFF. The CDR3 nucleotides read TGTGCCAGCAGCTTACGGTCTAGCGGGGGGTTGAATGAGCAGTTCTTC.

In nucleotides, the CDR3 is TGTGCCAGCAGTGAATCGACACCTAATCAGCCCCAGCATTTT. This gives the protein CASSESTPNQPQHF. The chain recombines TRBV2 with TRBJ1-5; D unresolved. CDR1 and CDR2 from the germline V gene are SNHLY and FYNNEI. The V end was cut by 2 bases, the J end by 4 bases, with 9 bases between. The CDR3 is 14 amino acids.